The 9 T cell receptor beta chains below were found in one sample sequenced in a study of CD8+ T cells in alopecia areata. Treatment in this sample: oral pan-JAK inhibitor, 5-10 mg twice daily. Extracted from the samples, RNA was reverse transcribed into cDNA to serve as the sequencing template. Libraries were prepared by immunoSEQ multiplex PCR; TCRdb keeps only in-frame clonotypes and omits some of them. The data hold 150,000 to 200,000 clones, with around 71% observed a single time. Sequenced material: CD4+ T cells sorted from blood, taken at week 4, from a patient treated with tofacitinib. The source is a human donor with alopecia areata.

V gene TRBV30 combines with J gene TRBJ2-2, with D maybe TRBD2 (5 bases). This CDR3 contains 15 residues. Germline V CDR1 and CDR2: GTSNPN, SVGIG (reference sequence). Deletions cut 1 base from V and 7 bases from J, with 16 bases between. This CDR3 is CAWSGGSPTSGELFF. CDR3 nucleotide sequence: TGTGCCTGGAGTGGAGGGAGTCCAACCAGCGGGGAGCTGTTTTTT.

The V and J genes are TRBV5-1 and TRBJ1-4, with no clear D. Trimming took 0 bases from V and 10 from J, leaving 10 bases between them. This CDR3 has 13 amino acids. CDR1 SGHRS and CDR2 YFSETQ come from the germline V gene. The CDR3 bases are TGCGCCAGCAGCTTGGCCGGAGCCGCAAAACTGTTTTTT. Translating it yields CASSLAGAAKLFF.

The V and J genes are TRBV29-1 and TRBJ2-3; 11 bases are shared with TRBD2. The CDR3 contains 12 residues. After removal of 7 bases from V and 3 bases from J, the junction contained 0 bases not matched to a gene. The germline gives CDR1 SQVTM, CDR2 ANQGSEA. The CDR3 sequence is CSGTSGTDTQYF. As DNA, the CDR3 is TGCAGCGGGACTAGCGGGACAGATACGCAGTATTTT.

As regards this clone: A read error may account for a junction end that differs from germline. The gene calls are TRBV29-1 and TRBJ1-2; D is unresolved. This CDR3 region has 12 residues. CDR1 is SQVTM, CDR2 ANQGSEA, per germline. The CDR3 bases are TGCAGCGTTGACGAGATTAACTATAGCTACACCTTC. Translation: CSVDEINYSYTF.

Remarks on this clone: Distinct nucleotide sequences in the sample also encode this CDR3. The chain has TRBV29-1 and TRBJ1-2; the match to TRBD1 covers 9 bases. This CDR3 comprises 12 residues. The germline gives CDR1 SQVTM, CDR2 ANQGSEA. V was pared by 4 bases and J by 3 bases, with 0 bases of the junction left unmatched. This chain's CDR3 is CSVGQGDYGYTF. The DNA for the CDR3 is TGCAGCGTTGGACAGGGGGACTATGGCTACACCTTC.

The chain recombines TRBV6-5 with TRBJ1-2, with D possibly TRBD1 on 6 matching bases. The CDR3 consists of 12 residues. V was pared by 0 bases and J by 7 bases, with 6 bases between. Germline V gene data show CDR1 as MNHEY and CDR2 as SVGAGI. The CDR3 nucleotides are TGTGCCAGCAGTTACTCGGGGGCTGGCTACACCTTC. Protein sequence: CASSYSGAGYTF.

This clone has a single count. The chain joins TRBV30 to TRBJ2-3, with unresolved D. Germline-derived CDR1 and CDR2 are GTSNPN and SVGIG (reference sequence). Trimming left V 4 bases short and J 6 bases short, with 8 bases between. This CDR3 spans 11 amino acids. The CDR3 bases are TGTGCCTGGATGGGGTGGGATACGCAGTATTTT. Its translation is CAWMGWDTQYF.

V usage is TRBV29-1 and J usage is TRBJ2-3; the match to TRBD2 covers 8 bases. V was pared by 6 bases and J by 3 bases, with 5 bases of the junction left unmatched. Looked up from germline, CDR1 is SQVTM and CDR2 is ANQGSEA. CDR3 length: 13 residues. CDR3 loop: CSVRGAGTDTQYF. The CDR3, as DNA: TGCAGCGTGCGGGGGGCTGGGACAGATACGCAGTATTTT.

The chain links TRBV2 to TRBJ2-2, with D possibly being TRBD2 (6 bases). The CDR3 has 14 amino acids. Germline values: CDR1 SNHLY, CDR2 FYNNEI. Trimming took off 4 bases at V and 0 bases at J, with 6 bases between the two ends. CDR3 nucleotides: TGTGCCAGCAGTGTAGCGGCGAACACCGGGGAGCTGTTTTTT. Protein product: CASSVAANTGELFF.